This T cell receptor beta chain comes out of a study of shared clonotypes between healthy human individuals. Whole-study findings and limits: In having few donors, the study represented limited genetic and exposure-history diversity.

Some clones are missing from TCRdb's copy, which holds only in-frame ones; the method was immunoSEQ multiplex PCR. The data contain some 2,100,000 clones, 85% to 95% of them singletons. As for this clone: Its antigen is unknown.

It was CD45RO-negative cells, positively selected for CCR7, that made up naive CD8 cells, with terminally differentiated effector memory CD45RA+ cells excluded. This CDR3 has 13 amino acids. Trimming shortened V by 5 bases and J by 3 bases, and 10 bases separated the two germline ends. The germline V gene encodes CDR1 LNHDA and CDR2 SQIVND (reference sequence). This clonotype originated in a man younger than 30 in good health. Some clones in this sample may be carry-over from other donors' samples. Input material: naive CD8+ T cells from PBMCs. The genes are TRBV19 and TRBJ1-1; no firm D call. CDR3 in DNA: TGTGCCAGTAGTTATGGATCATACACTGAAGCTTTCTTT. This sequence encodes CASSYGSYTEAFF.